This T cell receptor beta chain was profiled in a study of blood T cell repertoires in COVID-19. Across the study: There were acute and convalescent COVID-19 samples, and they came from the United States, Italy and Spain. The analysed material was cDNA or gDNA that came from T cells, B-cell-depleted T cells, or PBMCs.

Original handling: Reference gene primers were amplified, and this amplification served to estimate nucleated cell counts. The table came from immunoSEQ multiplex PCR; TCRdb's copy has only in-frame clones and leaves some out. That table furnishes V, J and clone size, whereas the DNA furnished D and trimming. This sample carries over 200,000 clones, approximately 84% of them seen once, and the ten largest clones take 4.4%. This CDR3 spans 15 amino acids. Trimming removed 2 bases from V and 0 bases from J; junction bases left unmatched: 3. Per the germline V gene, CDR1 is MGHRA and CDR2 is YSYEKL. This clone was observed a single time.

This TCR was sampled from a man over 45 with active or convalescent COVID-19. The chain links TRBV4-1 to TRBJ2-7; 8 nucleotides match TRBD1. Sequenced input: peripheral blood. In DNA, the CDR3 is TGCGCCAGCAGCCAAACAGGGGGGAGCTCCTACGAGCAGTACTTC. Translated, it gives CASSQTGGSSYEQYF.